The T cell receptor beta chain under discussion was sequenced for a study of cytomegalovirus exposure and HLA in healthy donors. The PCR was carried out with 60 Vbeta primers and 13 Jbeta primers. Clones were read by immunoSEQ multiplex PCR, and TCRdb kept only the in-frame ones, dropping some. The sample lists over 100,000 clones, 80% occurring once. The CDR3 spans 15 residues. Findings of the study overall: Researchers reported in a later analysis that common viral pathogens appeared linked to several top clusters.

Comment on this clone: Its antigen is not known.

This TCR derives from a man aged 30 to 39 in good health and CMV-seronegative. The chain combines TRBV21-1 with TRBJ1-6; the table's D call of TRBD1 was not tested on the DNA. TRBV21-1 is deemed a pseudogene. Input material: PBMCs. The CDR3 spells CASSSRDRGRSPLHF. The CDR3, as DNA: TGTGCCAGCTCTAGCCGGGACAGGGGACGGTCACCCCTCCACTTT.